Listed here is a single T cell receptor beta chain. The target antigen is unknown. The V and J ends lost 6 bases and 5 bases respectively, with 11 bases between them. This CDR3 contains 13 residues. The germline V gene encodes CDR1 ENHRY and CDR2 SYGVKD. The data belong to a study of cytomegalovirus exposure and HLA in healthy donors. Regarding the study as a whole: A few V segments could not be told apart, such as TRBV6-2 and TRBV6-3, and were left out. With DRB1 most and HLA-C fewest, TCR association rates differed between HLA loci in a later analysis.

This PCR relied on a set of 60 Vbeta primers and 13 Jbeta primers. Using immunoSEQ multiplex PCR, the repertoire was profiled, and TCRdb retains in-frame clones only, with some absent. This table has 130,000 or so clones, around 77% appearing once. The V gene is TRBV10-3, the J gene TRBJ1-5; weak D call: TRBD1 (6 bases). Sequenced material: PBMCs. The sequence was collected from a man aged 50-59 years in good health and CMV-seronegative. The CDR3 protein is CAISPGDDQPQHF. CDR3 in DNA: TGTGCCATCAGCCCAGGGGACGATCAGCCCCAGCATTTT.